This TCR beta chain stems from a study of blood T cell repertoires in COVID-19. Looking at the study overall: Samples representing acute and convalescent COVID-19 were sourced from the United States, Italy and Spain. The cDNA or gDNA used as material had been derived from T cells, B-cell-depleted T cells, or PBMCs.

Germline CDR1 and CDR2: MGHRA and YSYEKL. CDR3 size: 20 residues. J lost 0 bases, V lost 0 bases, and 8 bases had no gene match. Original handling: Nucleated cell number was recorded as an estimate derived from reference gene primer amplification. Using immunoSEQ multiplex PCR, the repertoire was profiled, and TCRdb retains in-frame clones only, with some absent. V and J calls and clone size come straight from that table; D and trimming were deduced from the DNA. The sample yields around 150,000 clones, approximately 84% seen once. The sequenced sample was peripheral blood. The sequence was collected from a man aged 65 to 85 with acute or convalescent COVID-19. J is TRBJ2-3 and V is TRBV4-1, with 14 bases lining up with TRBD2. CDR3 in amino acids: CASSQEGGLAGGPSTDTQYF. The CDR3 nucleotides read TGCGCCAGCAGCCAAGAAGGAGGACTAGCGGGGGGACCTAGCACAGATACGCAGTATTTT.